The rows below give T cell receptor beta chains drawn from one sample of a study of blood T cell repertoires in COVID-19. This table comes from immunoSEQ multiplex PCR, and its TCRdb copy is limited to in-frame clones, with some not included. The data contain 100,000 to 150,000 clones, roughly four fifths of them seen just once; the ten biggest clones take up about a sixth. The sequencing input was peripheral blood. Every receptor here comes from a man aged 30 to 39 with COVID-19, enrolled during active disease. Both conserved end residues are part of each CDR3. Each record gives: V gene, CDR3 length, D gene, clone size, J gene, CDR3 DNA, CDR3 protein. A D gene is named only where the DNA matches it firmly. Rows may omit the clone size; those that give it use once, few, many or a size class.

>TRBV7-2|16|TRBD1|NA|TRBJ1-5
TGTGCCAGCAGCCCGCAGGGGGCGGGTAACAATCAGCCCCAGCATTTT
CASSPQGAGNNQPQHF
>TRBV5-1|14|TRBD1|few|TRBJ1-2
TGCGCCAGCAGCTTGGCCGGACAGGGAAGTGGCTACACCTTC
CASSLAGQGSGYTF
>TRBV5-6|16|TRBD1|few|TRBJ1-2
TGTGCCAGCAGCTTGGGGGGACAGACCAAGTTTGGGCGCTACACCTTC
CASSLGGQTKFGRYTF
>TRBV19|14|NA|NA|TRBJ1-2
TGTGCCAGTAGTCCCCCAGGGATCAACTATGGCTACACCTTC
CASSPPGINYGYTF
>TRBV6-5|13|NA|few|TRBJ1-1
TGTGCCAGCAGTTACCAGGGGAACACTGAAGCTTTCTTT
CASSYQGNTEAFF
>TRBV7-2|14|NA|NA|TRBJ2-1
TGTGCCAGCAGCTACGAGTCAGGTCGTGATGAGCAGTTCTTC
CASSYESGRDEQFF
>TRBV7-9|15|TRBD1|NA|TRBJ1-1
TGTGCCAGCAGCCTCAGAGACAGGGTTGACACTGAAGCTTTCTTT
CASSLRDRVDTEAFF
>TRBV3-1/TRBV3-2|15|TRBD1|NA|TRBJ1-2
TGTGCCAGCACCCCCACCGGGACAGGGGTGATTGGCTACACCTTC
CASTPTGTGVIGYTF
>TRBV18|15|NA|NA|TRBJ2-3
TGTGCCAGCTCACCAGGGGGGAGTCGCACAGATACGCAGTATTTT
CASSPGGSRTDTQYF
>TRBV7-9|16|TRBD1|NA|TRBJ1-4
TGTGCCAGCAGCCCACTTAACAGGGGGCGCGAGGAAAAACTGTTTTTT
CASSPLNRGREEKLFF
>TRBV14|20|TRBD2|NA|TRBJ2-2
TGTGCCAGCAGCCAAGCGGGCGGGAGCTTACGGTTTACGAACACCGGGGAGCTGTTTTTT
CASSQAGGSLRFTNTGELFF
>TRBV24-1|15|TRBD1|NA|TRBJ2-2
TGTGCCACCAGTGATTTGGGGACAGCGGCCGGGGAGCTGTTTTTT
CATSDLGTAAGELFF
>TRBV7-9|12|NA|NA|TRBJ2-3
TGTGCCAGCCACCCGACTAGTAGTACGCAGTATTTT
CASHPTSSTQYF
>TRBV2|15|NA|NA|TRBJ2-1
TGTGCCAGCAGTCCGGACTTCCAAACCTACAATGAGCAGTTCTTC
CASSPDFQTYNEQFF
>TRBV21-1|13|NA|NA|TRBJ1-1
TGTGCCAGCAGCAAATCAGAGAACACTGAAGCTTTCTTT
CASSKSENTEAFF
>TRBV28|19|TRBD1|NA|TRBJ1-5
TGTGCCAGCAGTCCTCGACAGGGGGTAACCCTTTATAGCAATCAGCCCCAGCATTTT
CASSPRQGVTLYSNQPQHF
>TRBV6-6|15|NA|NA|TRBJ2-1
TGTGCCAGCACCTCGGCGGAGAGCTCCTACAATGAGCAGTTCTTC
CASTSAESSYNEQFF
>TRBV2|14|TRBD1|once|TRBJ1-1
TGTGCCAGCAGTGTCGGGACAGCGAACACTGAAGCTTTCTTT
CASSVGTANTEAFF
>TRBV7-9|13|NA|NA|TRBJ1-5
TGTGCCAGCAGCTTAGGCCAGAATCAGCCCCAGCATTTT
CASSLGQNQPQHF
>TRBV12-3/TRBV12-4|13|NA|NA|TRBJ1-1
TGTGCCAGCAGTTTAGCCCGGGGATATGAAGCTTTCTTT
CASSLARGYEAFF
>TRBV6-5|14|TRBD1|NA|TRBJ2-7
TGTGCCAGCAGTACCCGGGACAGGGACTACGAGCAGTACTTC
CASSTRDRDYEQYF
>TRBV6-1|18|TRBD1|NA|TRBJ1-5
TGTGCCAGCAGTGCAGACCCACAGGGGCTTTATAGCAATCAGCCCCAGCATTTT
CASSADPQGLYSNQPQHF
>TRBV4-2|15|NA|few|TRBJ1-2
TGTGCCAGCAGCCAAGAGTTGGAGCAGGGCGATGGCTACACCTTC
CASSQELEQGDGYTF
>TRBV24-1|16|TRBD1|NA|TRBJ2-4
TGTGCCACCAGTGACGCCGAAACAGGGGACGGAAACATTCAGTACTTC
CATSDAETGDGNIQYF
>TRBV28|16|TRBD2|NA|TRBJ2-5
TGTGCCAGCAGTTTATTCCCCAGCGGGAGAGTAGAGACCCAGTACTTC
CASSLFPSGRVETQYF
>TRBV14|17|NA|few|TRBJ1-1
TGTGCCAGCAGCCAAGAAATCGGGCGGGCCCTGAACACTGAAGCTTTCTTT
CASSQEIGRALNTEAFF
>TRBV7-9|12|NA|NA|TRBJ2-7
TGTGCCAGCAGCTTCAAGGGGGACGAGCAGTACTTC
CASSFKGDEQYF
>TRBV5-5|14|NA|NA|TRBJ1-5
TGTGCCAGCAGCATTGGAGGCCGCAATCAGCCCCAGCATTTT
CASSIGGRNQPQHF
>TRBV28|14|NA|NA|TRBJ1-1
TGTGCCAGCAGCCCCGACAATCTCTACACTGAAGCTTTCTTT
CASSPDNLYTEAFF
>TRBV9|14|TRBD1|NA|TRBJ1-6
TGTGCCAGCAGCGGGGACAGTTATAATTCACCCCTCCACTTT
CASSGDSYNSPLHF
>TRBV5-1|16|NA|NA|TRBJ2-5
TGCGCCAGCAGCTACACCCCGACAGAGACCCAAGAGACCCAGTACTTC
CASSYTPTETQETQYF
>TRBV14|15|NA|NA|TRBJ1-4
TGTGCCAGCAGCCAACCAAAGGGGGTCAATGAAAAACTGTTTTTT
CASSQPKGVNEKLFF
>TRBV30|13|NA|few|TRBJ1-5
TGTGCCTGGAGTGTACAGGTCAATCAGCCCCAGCATTTT
CAWSVQVNQPQHF
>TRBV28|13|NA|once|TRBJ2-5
TGTGCCAGCAGTTCCAGGGTGCGGGAGACCCAGTACTTC
CASSSRVRETQYF
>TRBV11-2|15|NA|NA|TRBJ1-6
TGTGCCAGCAGCCCAGATGGACAGTTAAATTCACCCCTCCACTTT
CASSPDGQLNSPLHF
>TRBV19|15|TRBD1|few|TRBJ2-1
TGTGCCAGTATGGAGGGACAGGGGGTTGACAATGAGCAGTTCTTC
CASMEGQGVDNEQFF
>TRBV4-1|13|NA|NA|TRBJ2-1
TGCGCCAGCAGCCAAGAGAGCGGTCGGGAGCAGTTCTTC
CASSQESGREQFF